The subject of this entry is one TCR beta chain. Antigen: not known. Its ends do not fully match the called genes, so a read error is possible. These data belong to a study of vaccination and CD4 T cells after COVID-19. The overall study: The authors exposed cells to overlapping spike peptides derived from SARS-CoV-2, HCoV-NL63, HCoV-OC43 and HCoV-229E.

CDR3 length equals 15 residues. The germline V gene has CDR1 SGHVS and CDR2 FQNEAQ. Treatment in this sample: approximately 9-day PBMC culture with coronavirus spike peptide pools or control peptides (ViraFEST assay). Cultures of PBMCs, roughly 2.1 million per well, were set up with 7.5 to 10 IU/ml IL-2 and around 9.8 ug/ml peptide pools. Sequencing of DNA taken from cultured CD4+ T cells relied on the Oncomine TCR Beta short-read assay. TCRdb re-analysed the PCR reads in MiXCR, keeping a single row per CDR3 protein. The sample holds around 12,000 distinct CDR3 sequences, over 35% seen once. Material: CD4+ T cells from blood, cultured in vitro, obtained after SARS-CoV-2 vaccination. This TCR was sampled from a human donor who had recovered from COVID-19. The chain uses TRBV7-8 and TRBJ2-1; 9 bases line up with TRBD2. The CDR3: CVSSLVGGRVNEQFF. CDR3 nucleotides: TGTGTCAGCAGCTTAGTGGGCGGGAGGGTCAATGAGCAGTTCTTC.